This T cell receptor beta chain was observed in a study of cytomegalovirus exposure and HLA in healthy donors. Study-wide points: Later on, an analysis found that several of the most significant clusters appeared to be linked to common viral pathogens, which included parvovirus B19.

V lost 5 bases, J lost 1 base, and 17 bases lay in between. CDR1 is SGHAT and CDR2 is FQNNGV in the germline V gene. The CDR3 covers 16 residues. On this clone: What it binds is not known.

With 60 Vbeta and 13 Jbeta primers, the PCR was carried out. This table comes from immunoSEQ multiplex PCR, and its TCRdb copy is limited to in-frame clones, with some not included. The sample carries about 160,000 clones, over 80% recorded once. The chain links TRBV11-2 to TRBJ2-5, with D possibly matching TRBD1 (5 bases). This receptor was identified in a boy between 2 and 10 years old in good health and CMV-seronegative. The sequenced sample was PBMCs. The DNA for the CDR3 is TGTGCCAGCAGCGCAAGGGGCAGGCTGGGCCAAGAGACCCAGTACTTC. This gives the protein CASSARGRLGQETQYF. Full variable domain (missing parts from reference TRBV11-2 and TRBJ2-5): EAGVAQSPRYKIIEKRQSVAFWCNPISGHATLYWYQQILGQGPKLLIQFQNNGVVDDSQLPKDRFSAERLKGVDSTLKIQPAKLEDSAVYLCASSARGRLGQETQYFGPGTRLLVL.